This TCR beta chain came from a study of T cells in Graves' hyperthyroidism and ophthalmopathy. Researchers took RNA transcripts and amplified the TCR beta CDR3 regions from them. A set of HTBI primers served as the primers for a first-round RT-PCR of the TCR CDR3. MiXCR, run by TCRdb on the multiplex PCR reads, gives a single entry per CDR3 protein. The data hold about 360,000 distinct CDR3 sequences, with roughly 25% observed a single time. The CDR3 runs 14 residues. Trimming stripped 0 bases from V and 1 base from J, with 7 bases between. Germline loops: CDR1 SGHRS, CDR2 YFSETQ. The receptor was derived from a man aged 50 or older with Graves' hyperthyroidism. This sequence joins TRBV5-1 and TRBJ2-5; D gene unclear. Sample: blood. DNA for the CDR3: TGCGCCAGCAGCTTGGATCCCTCCCAAGAGACCCAGTACTTC. Its translation: CASSLDPSQETQYF.